The rows below give T cell receptor beta chains drawn from one sample of a study of T-cell memory formation after mild COVID-19. TCRdb independently ran MiXCR on the 5' RACE reads; one entry per CDR3 protein. The data show about 350,000 distinct CDR3 sequences, about an eighth seen once. The specimen sequenced was PBMCs or a T cell subset sorted from them (not recorded which). These TCRs come from a man in his late teens or twenties who had mild COVID-19 (a few samples of this study predate the infection). Cell type and time point are not known. Each CDR3 is given with its conserved first and last residue. Each record gives: D gene, J gene, V gene, clone size, CDR3 DNA, CDR3 protein. A D gene is named only where the DNA matches it firmly. Not all rows give a size; the values are once, few, many and, for expanded clones, a class.

D: NA
J: TRBJ2-3
V: TRBV2
size: NA
DNA: TGTGCCAGCACCCCGTGGGGGGCGAGGACAGATACGCAGTATTTT
CDR3: CASTPWGARTDTQYF

D: TRBD1
J: TRBJ2-3
V: TRBV24-1
size: NA
DNA: TGTGCCACCAGTGATATCGGGACAGGGGATAAAGATACGCAGTATTTT
CDR3: CATSDIGTGDKDTQYF

D: NA
J: TRBJ2-1
V: TRBV5-1
size: few
DNA: TGCGCCAGCAGCTTGGCCGTAGGGCATTTAAATGAGCAGTTCTTC
CDR3: CASSLAVGHLNEQFF

D: NA
J: TRBJ2-2
V: TRBV11-1
size: many
DNA: TGTGCCAGCAGCTCGGACATGGGCCTCTCAACCGGGGAGCTGTTTTTT
CDR3: CASSSDMGLSTGELFF

D: TRBD2
J: TRBJ2-1
V: TRBV7-9
size: few
DNA: TGTGCCAGCAGCTCTAGCGGGGGGTTCAATGAGCAGTTCTTC
CDR3: CASSSSGGFNEQFF

D: TRBD1
J: TRBJ1-1
V: TRBV5-1
size: few
DNA: TGCGCCAGCAGCTTGAGTGGGACAGCAATGAACACTGAAGCTTTCTTT
CDR3: CASSLSGTAMNTEAFF

D: NA
J: TRBJ2-5
V: TRBV9
size: few
DNA: TGTGCCAGCAGCGATGGGGACGTGGGGTACCAAGAGACCCAGTACTTC
CDR3: CASSDGDVGYQETQYF

D: NA
J: TRBJ1-4
V: TRBV12-3/TRBV12-4
size: few
DNA: TGTGCCAGCAGTTTAACAGCAGAAAAACTGTTTTTT
CDR3: CASSLTAEKLFF

D: TRBD2
J: TRBJ2-1
V: TRBV12-5
size: NA
DNA: TGTGCTAGTGGTTTGACTAGCGGGAGAGATGAGCAGTTCTTC
CDR3: CASGLTSGRDEQFF

D: NA
J: TRBJ2-1
V: TRBV29-1
size: many
DNA: TGCAGCGTTGTGGAAGGGGCTGCGAACAATGAGCAGTTCTTC
CDR3: CSVVEGAANNEQFF

D: NA
J: TRBJ2-3
V: TRBV30
size: few
DNA: TGTGCCTGGACTAAGGGCCTCCGCGACAGGTGGTGGGGCACAGATACGCAGTATTTT
CDR3: CAWTKGLRDRWWGTDTQYF

D: TRBD2
J: TRBJ2-5
V: TRBV12-3/TRBV12-4
size: few
DNA: TGTGCCAGCAGTTTTGGACCGGGAGGGGAGACCCAGTACTTC
CDR3: CASSFGPGGETQYF

D: NA
J: TRBJ2-7
V: TRBV5-1
size: few
DNA: TGCGCCAGCAGCTTGGCCTCGGCAGACGAGCAGTACTTC
CDR3: CASSLASADEQYF

D: TRBD2
J: TRBJ2-7
V: TRBV7-2
size: many
DNA: TGTGCCAGCAGCTCCCAAGCTCTAGCGGTGGGAGAGCAGTACTTC
CDR3: CASSSQALAVGEQYF

D: TRBD1
J: TRBJ1-2
V: TRBV7-9
size: NA
DNA: TGTGCCAGCAGCTTGGACAGGGGGCCCCCATTAACCTATGGCTACACCTTC
CDR3: CASSLDRGPPLTYGYTF

D: NA
J: TRBJ2-2
V: TRBV7-9
size: NA
DNA: TGTGCCAGCAACCGCAGGGGGGGAAACACCGGGGAGCTGTTTTTT
CDR3: CASNRRGGNTGELFF

D: TRBD2
J: TRBJ2-3
V: TRBV25-1
size: once
DNA: TGTGCCAGCAGTGAATGGGTAGCGGGGAGCACAGATACGCAGTATTTT
CDR3: CASSEWVAGSTDTQYF

D: NA
J: TRBJ2-1
V: TRBV10-3
size: NA
DNA: TGTGCCATCAGTGAGAGAAAAGGGCGGCAGTTCTTC
CDR3: CAISERKGRQFF

D: NA
J: TRBJ2-7
V: TRBV4-3
size: many
DNA: TGCGCCAGCAGCCAAAAGGAGGGGGCCTACGAGCAGTACTTC
CDR3: CASSQKEGAYEQYF

D: NA
J: TRBJ2-2
V: TRBV7-3
size: few
DNA: TGTGCCAGCAGCTCGACAGCTTCGAACACCGGGGAGCTGTTTTTT
CDR3: CASSSTASNTGELFF

D: NA
J: TRBJ2-5
V: TRBV4-2
size: many
DNA: TGTGCCAGCAGCCAAAGGGCAGGGCGGGAGACCCAGTACTTC
CDR3: CASSQRAGRETQYF

D: NA
J: TRBJ2-3
V: TRBV3-2
size: NA
DNA: TGTGCCAGCAGCCCAGCCCCGGGACAGGTGACGCAGTATTTT
CDR3: CASSPAPGQVTQYF

D: NA
J: TRBJ2-2
V: TRBV27
size: few
DNA: TGTGCCAGCACCTTACTGGGGGTCGGCGGGGAGCTGTTTTTT
CDR3: CASTLLGVGGELFF

D: TRBD2
J: TRBJ2-5
V: TRBV4-2
size: NA
DNA: TGTGCCAGCAGCCAAGATAGCGGGGCCCGGGAGACCCAGTACTTC
CDR3: CASSQDSGARETQYF

D: NA
J: TRBJ2-3
V: TRBV20-1
size: NA
DNA: TGCAGTGCTAGAGATCGTGACCTTAGCACAGATACGCAGTATTTT
CDR3: CSARDRDLSTDTQYF

D: TRBD1
J: TRBJ2-5
V: TRBV28
size: NA
DNA: TGTGCCAGCGGCTCCAGGGGGCTATCCAGGGAGACCCAGTACTTC
CDR3: CASGSRGLSRETQYF

D: NA
J: TRBJ2-1
V: TRBV24-1
size: NA
DNA: TGTGCCACCGGTATGGGACGGGGGACAGCTAGGAATGAGCAGTTCTTC
CDR3: CATGMGRGTARNEQFF

D: NA
J: TRBJ2-3
V: TRBV5-6
size: few
DNA: TGTGCCAGCAGCTTGAAAGGGACATACATCCCAGATACGCAGTATTTT
CDR3: CASSLKGTYIPDTQYF

D: NA
J: TRBJ1-4
V: TRBV6-6
size: few
DNA: TGTGCCAGCAGTTGGGGGGCGCGATATGAAAAACTGTTTTTT
CDR3: CASSWGARYEKLFF

D: TRBD1
J: TRBJ2-6
V: TRBV10-3
size: many
DNA: TGTGCCATCAGCGGGACAGCCGTCTCTGGGGCCAACGTCCTGACTTTC
CDR3: CAISGTAVSGANVLTF

D: TRBD2
J: TRBJ2-4
V: TRBV12-3/TRBV12-4
size: many
DNA: TGTGCCAGCAGACTCGAAAAGCGGGGGGCACAAATTAGTAAACTAGCCAAAAACATTCAGTACTTC
CDR3: CASRLEKRGAQISKLAKNIQYF

D: NA
J: TRBJ2-4
V: TRBV20-1
size: few
DNA: TGCAGTGCTAGTTCCCACGGGGGAAACATTCAGTACTTC
CDR3: CSASSHGGNIQYF

D: NA
J: TRBJ1-1
V: TRBV27
size: few
DNA: TGTGCCAGCAGTTTATCTGGGGGGACCACTGAAGCTTTCTTT
CDR3: CASSLSGGTTEAFF

D: NA
J: TRBJ2-5
V: TRBV5-6
size: many
DNA: TGTGCCAGCAGCTTGGCAGCCGGGACCCAGTACTTC
CDR3: CASSLAAGTQYF

D: NA
J: TRBJ2-4
V: TRBV5-5
size: few
DNA: TGTGCCAGCAGTATGGAAAGAGCCAAAAACATTCAGTACTTC
CDR3: CASSMERAKNIQYF

D: TRBD2
J: TRBJ2-7
V: TRBV7-3
size: few
DNA: TGTGCCAGCCCCAGCGTGATAGCGGGGTTCCGGGGTTACGAGCAGTACTTC
CDR3: CASPSVIAGFRGYEQYF

D: TRBD1
J: TRBJ1-1
V: TRBV20-1
size: few
DNA: TGCAGTGCTAGAGCAGGGGGCATGAACACTGAAGCTTTCTTT
CDR3: CSARAGGMNTEAFF

D: TRBD1
J: TRBJ1-2
V: TRBV19
size: NA
DNA: TGTGCCAGTAGTCCAAACCTGGACAGGGCTTTTCGCTATGGCTACACCTTC
CDR3: CASSPNLDRAFRYGYTF

D: NA
J: TRBJ2-2
V: TRBV20-1
size: few
DNA: TGCAGTGCTAGAGATGCCCAGGCGACGAACACCGGGGAGCTGTTTTTT
CDR3: CSARDAQATNTGELFF

D: NA
J: TRBJ1-1
V: TRBV4-1
size: NA
DNA: TGCGCCAGCAGCTTAAGATCGGGAGGGAACACTGAAGCTTTCTTT
CDR3: CASSLRSGGNTEAFF

D: TRBD1
J: TRBJ2-5
V: TRBV7-9
size: NA
DNA: TGTGACAGCAGCTTAGACTTTGGTTGGGACAGGGGTTATGGAGAGACCCAGTACTTC
CDR3: CDSSLDFGWDRGYGETQYF

D: NA
J: TRBJ2-2
V: TRBV5-1
size: few
DNA: TGCGCCAGCGGGGGGAGCGGACACACCGGGGAGCTGTTTTTT
CDR3: CASGGSGHTGELFF

D: NA
J: TRBJ2-5
V: TRBV4-1
size: many
DNA: TGCGCCAGCAGCCAAGATGGCCGATCCCAAGAGACCCAGTACTTC
CDR3: CASSQDGRSQETQYF

D: TRBD2
J: TRBJ2-1
V: TRBV7-2
size: NA
DNA: TGTGCCAGCAGTCGCACTAGCGGGGGGGGCAATGAGCAGTTCTTC
CDR3: CASSRTSGGGNEQFF

D: NA
J: TRBJ1-5
V: TRBV5-1
size: NA
DNA: TGCGCCAGCAGCTTGTCAGGGGCTCAGCCCCAGCATTTT
CDR3: CASSLSGAQPQHF

D: NA
J: TRBJ2-6
V: TRBV6-5
size: few
DNA: TGTGCCAGCAGTTACTCGGCAGGGGGGAGCTCTGGGGCCAACGTCCTGACTTTC
CDR3: CASSYSAGGSSGANVLTF

D: NA
J: TRBJ1-1
V: TRBV7-2
size: NA
DNA: TGTGCCAGCAGCTCATGGCGTCCCGACACTGAAGCTTTCTTT
CDR3: CASSSWRPDTEAFF

D: NA
J: TRBJ2-3
V: TRBV2
size: NA
DNA: TGTGCCGAGGGGGGACTTCCAGGCCCAGATACGCAGTATTTT
CDR3: CAEGGLPGPDTQYF

D: NA
J: TRBJ1-6
V: TRBV7-9
size: many
DNA: TGTGCCAGCAGCTCGAGCGGAAATTCACCCCTCCACTTT
CDR3: CASSSSGNSPLHF

D: NA
J: TRBJ1-5
V: TRBV7-2
size: many
DNA: TGTGCCAGCAGCTCAACGGCGCCGGACCCGCAGCCCCAGCATTTT
CDR3: CASSSTAPDPQPQHF